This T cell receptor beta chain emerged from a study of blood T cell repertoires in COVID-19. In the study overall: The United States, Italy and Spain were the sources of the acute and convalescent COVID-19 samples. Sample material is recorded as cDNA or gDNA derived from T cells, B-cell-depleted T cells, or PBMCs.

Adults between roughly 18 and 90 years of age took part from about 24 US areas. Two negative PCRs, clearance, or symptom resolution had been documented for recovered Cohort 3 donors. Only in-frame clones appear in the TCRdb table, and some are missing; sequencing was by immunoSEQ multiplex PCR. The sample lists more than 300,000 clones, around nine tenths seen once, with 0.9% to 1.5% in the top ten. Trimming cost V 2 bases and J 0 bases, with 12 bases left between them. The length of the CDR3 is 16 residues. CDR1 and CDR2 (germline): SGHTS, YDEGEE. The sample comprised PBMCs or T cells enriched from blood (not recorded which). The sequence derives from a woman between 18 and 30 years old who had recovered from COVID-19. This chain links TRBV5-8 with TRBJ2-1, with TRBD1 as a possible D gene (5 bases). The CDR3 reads CASSFLQGYSYNEQFF. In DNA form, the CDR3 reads TGTGCCAGCAGCTTTCTCCAGGGCTACTCCTACAATGAGCAGTTCTTC.